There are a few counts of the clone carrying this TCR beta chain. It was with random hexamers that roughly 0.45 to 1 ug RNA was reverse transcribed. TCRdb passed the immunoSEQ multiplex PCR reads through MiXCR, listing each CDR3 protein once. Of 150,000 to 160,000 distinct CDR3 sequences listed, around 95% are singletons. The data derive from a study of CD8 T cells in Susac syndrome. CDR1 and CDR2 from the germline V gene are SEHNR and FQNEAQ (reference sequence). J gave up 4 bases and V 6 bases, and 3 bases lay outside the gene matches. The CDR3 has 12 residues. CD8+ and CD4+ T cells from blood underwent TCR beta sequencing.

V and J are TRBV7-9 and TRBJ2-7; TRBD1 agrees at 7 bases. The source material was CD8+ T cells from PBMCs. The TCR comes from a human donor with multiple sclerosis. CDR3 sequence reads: CASSLQGYEQYF. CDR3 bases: TGTGCCAGCAGTTTACAGGGGTACGAGCAGTACTTC.